A single sample is the source of the 8 T cell receptor beta chains below, sequenced in a study of OX40 agonist ivuxolimab in advanced cancers. Sequenced by immunoSEQ multiplex PCR; TCRdb stores in-frame clones only, minus some. The table has about 91,000 clones, 80% to 90% seen once. Source: CD4+ or CD8+ T cells sorted from blood, taken in a trial of the OX40 agonist ivuxolimab. These receptors were taken from an adult with an advanced solid tumor such as melanoma, head and neck, liver or kidney cancer.

The V gene is TRBV6-1, the J gene TRBJ1-6; 8 bases map to TRBD1. J gave up 9 bases and V 4 bases, and 5 bases lay outside the gene matches. Germline V gene lookup returns CDR1 MNHNS and CDR2 SASEGT. This CDR3 has 14 residues. The CDR3 region has the DNA TGTGCCAGCAGTGGTGGACAGGGAGGTTCACCCCTCCACTTT. Amino acids: CASSGGQGGSPLHF.

The rearrangement joins TRBV28 to TRBJ2-5; D possibly matches TRBD1 or TRBD2 (7 bases each). Germline V gives CDR1 MDHEN, CDR2 SYDVKM. The CDR3 has 15 residues. Deletions cut 8 bases from V and 5 bases from J, with 21 bases between. CDR3 loop: CASLTRGGVRETQYF. In DNA, the CDR3 is TGTGCCAGCCTCACCAGGGGGGGCGTCCGGGAGACCCAGTACTTC.

The rearrangement links TRBV2 to TRBJ2-6, with D possibly TRBD2 on 5 matching bases. The CDR3 is made up of 14 amino acids. With 7 bases removed from V and 0 bases from J, the gap between germline ends came to 7 bases. CDR1 and CDR2 (germline): SNHLY, FYNNEI. The CDR3 coding sequence is TGTGCCAGCAATCGGGGCTCTGGGGCCAACGTCCTGACTTTC. The encoded protein is CASNRGSGANVLTF. Together with reference TRBV2 and TRBJ2-6, the CDR3 gives the full variable domain: EPEVTQTPSHQVTQMGQEVILRCVPISNHLYFYWYRQILGQKVEFLVSFYNNEISEKSEIFDDQFSVERPDGSNFTLKIRSTKLEDSAMYFCASNRGSGANVLTFGAGSRLTVL.

V usage is TRBV4-3 and J usage is TRBJ2-2; tentatively, D is TRBD1 (5 bases). The CDR3 runs 16 residues. Germline V lookup: CDR1 LGHNA, CDR2 YSLEER. The V end was cut by 7 bases, the J end by 3 bases, with 18 bases between. This chain's CDR3 is CASTVGAVQDTGELFF. CDR3 coding DNA: TGCGCCAGCACGGTTGGGGCGGTCCAAGACACCGGGGAGCTGTTTTTT.

This clone was detected only once. The rearrangement links TRBV4-3 to TRBJ2-5; D may correspond to TRBD1 or TRBD2 (6 bases each). This CDR3 spans 15 amino acids. Trimming took off 2 bases at V and 5 bases at J, with 15 bases between the two ends. The germline V gene has CDR1 LGHNA and CDR2 YSLEER. As DNA, the CDR3 is TGCGCCAGCAGCCAAAACCCGGGGGCGAGGGAGACCCAGTACTTC. Its protein product is CASSQNPGARETQYF.

This sequence joins TRBV29-1 and TRBJ2-5; perhaps TRBD2 as D (7 bases). With 7 bases removed from V and 5 bases from J, the gap between germline ends came to 14 bases. The CDR3 sequence is 12 residues long. Germline CDR1 reads SQVTM; CDR2 reads ANQGSEA. CDR3 nucleotides: TGCAGCGCGGGGGGCGGGGCGGAGACCCAGTACTTC. Protein sequence: CSAGGGAETQYF.

The rearrangement uses TRBV5-1 and TRBJ1-3, with D possibly being TRBD1 (6 bases). Trimming cost V 0 bases and J 3 bases, with 10 bases left between them. The CDR3 is made up of 15 amino acids. Per germline, CDR1 SGHRS and CDR2 YFSETQ. This CDR3 is CASSLGGGGGNTIYF. CDR3 in DNA: TGCGCCAGCAGCTTGGGTGGGGGCGGTGGAAACACCATATATTTT.

V gene TRBV27 combines with J gene TRBJ1-5; TRBD1 is a possible D gene (6 bases). Germline CDR1 reads MNHEY; CDR2 reads SMNVEV (reference sequence). Trimming removed 3 bases from V and 8 bases from J, with 11 bases in between. The CDR3 sequence is 13 residues long. The CDR3 DNA follows: TGTGCCAGCAGTTTCCGGGGGCTGGAGCCCCAGCATTTT. It is translated as CASSFRGLEPQHF.